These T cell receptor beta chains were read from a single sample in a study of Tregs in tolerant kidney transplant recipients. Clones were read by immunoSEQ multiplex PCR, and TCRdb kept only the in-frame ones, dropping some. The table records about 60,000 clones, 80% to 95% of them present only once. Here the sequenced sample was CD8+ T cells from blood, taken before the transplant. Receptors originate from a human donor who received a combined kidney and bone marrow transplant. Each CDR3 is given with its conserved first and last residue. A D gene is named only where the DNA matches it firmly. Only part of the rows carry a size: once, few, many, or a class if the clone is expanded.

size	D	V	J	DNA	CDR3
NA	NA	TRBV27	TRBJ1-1	TGTGCCAGCAGTTTAGCGGGGGCGGTCACTGAAGCTTTCTTT	CASSLAGAVTEAFF
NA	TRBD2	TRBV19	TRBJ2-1	TGTGCCAGTAGTATAGTAGGACTAGCGAGCAGCGGGAAGTTCTTC	CASSIVGLASSGKFF
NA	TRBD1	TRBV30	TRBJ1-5	TGTGCCTGGAGTCCGGGACAGGGCAATCAGCCCCAGCATTTT	CAWSPGQGNQPQHF
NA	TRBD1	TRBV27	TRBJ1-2	TGTGCCAGCGGGACAGGGGTTAACTATGGCTACACCTTC	CASGTGVNYGYTF
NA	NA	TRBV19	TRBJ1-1	TGTGCCAGTAGTCCGCGGGGTGGGAACACTGAAGCTTTCTTT	CASSPRGGNTEAFF
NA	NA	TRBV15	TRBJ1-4	TGTGCCACCAGCAATCTTGAAAAACTGTTTTTT	CATSNLEKLFF
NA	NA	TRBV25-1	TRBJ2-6	TGTGCCAGCAGTGAAGAGGGGGTACGCTCTGGGGCCAACGTCCTGACTTTC	CASSEEGVRSGANVLTF
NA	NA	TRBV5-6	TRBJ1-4	TGTGCCAGCAGCTTGATCGGGGAGGCTAATGAAAAACTGTTTTTT	CASSLIGEANEKLFF
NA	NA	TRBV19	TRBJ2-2	TGTGCCAGTACCCCAGACTCCACGTACACCGGGGAGCTGTTTTTT	CASTPDSTYTGELFF
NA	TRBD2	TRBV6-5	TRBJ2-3	TGTGCCAGCAGTCCTAGCGGGGGGGCCGCAGATACGCAGTATTTT	CASSPSGGAADTQYF
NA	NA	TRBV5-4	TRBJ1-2	TGTGCCAGCAGTCCTCACGGGACATACTATGGCTACACCTTC	CASSPHGTYYGYTF
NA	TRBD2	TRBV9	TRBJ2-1	TGTGCCAGCAGCGTTAGCGGGAGCACCCACAATGAGCAGTTCTTC	CASSVSGSTHNEQFF
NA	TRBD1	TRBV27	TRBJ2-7	TGTGCCAGCAGTTTAACCACAGGGGGCGAGCAGTACTTC	CASSLTTGGEQYF
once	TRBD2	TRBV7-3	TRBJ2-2	TGTGCCAGCAGCTTTGCGGGAGGGGGCACCGGGGAGCTGTTTTTT	CASSFAGGGTGELFF
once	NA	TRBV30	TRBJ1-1	TGTGCCTGGGGGGGCTCTCTGAACACTGAAGCTTTCTTT	CAWGGSLNTEAFF
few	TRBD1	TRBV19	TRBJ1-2	TGTGCCAGTAGTGTGGGACAGGGTCTTGGCTACACCTTC	CASSVGQGLGYTF
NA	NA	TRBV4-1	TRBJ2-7	TGCGCCAGCAGCCAAGGGGGGGACGAGCAGTACTTC	CASSQGGDEQYF
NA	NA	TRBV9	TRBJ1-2	TGTGCCAGCAGCCACCGGACGGAGACAGCTAACTATGGCTACACCTTC	CASSHRTETANYGYTF
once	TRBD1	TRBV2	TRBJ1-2	TGTGCCAGCAGTGAATCCCAGGGGGCGGCCTATGGCTACACCTTC	CASSESQGAAYGYTF
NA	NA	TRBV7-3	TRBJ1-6	TGTGCCAGCATGTTTCCAGGTGATAATTCCCCCCTCCACTTT	CASMFPGDNSPLHF
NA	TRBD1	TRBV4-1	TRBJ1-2	TGCGCCAGCAGCCAAAGGACAGGCCATGGCTACACCTTC	CASSQRTGHGYTF
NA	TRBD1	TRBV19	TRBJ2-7	TGTGCCAGTAGTATATCGGGGACAGCGTACGAGCAGTACTTC	CASSISGTAYEQYF
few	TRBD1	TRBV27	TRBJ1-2	TGTGCCAGCAGTCCCGCCGGGACAGCCTATGGCTACACCTTC	CASSPAGTAYGYTF
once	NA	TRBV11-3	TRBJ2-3	TGTGCCAGCAGCTCCCCCGCGGGTAGCACAGATACGCAGTATTTT	CASSSPAGSTDTQYF
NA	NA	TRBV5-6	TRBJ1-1	TGTGCCAGCAGCGTGGGAGTGAACGCTGAAGCTTTCTTT	CASSVGVNAEAFF
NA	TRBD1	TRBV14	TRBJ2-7	TGTGCCAGCAGCCAATGGGAGGACAGGGGAAAAAGGTACTTC	CASSQWEDRGKRYF
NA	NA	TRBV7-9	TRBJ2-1	TGTGCCAGCAGCTTAGGGACTCGGGAGCAGTTCTTC	CASSLGTREQFF
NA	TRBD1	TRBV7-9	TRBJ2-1	TGTGCCAGCAGCCCTTGGACAGGGGGGAATGAGCAGTTCTTC	CASSPWTGGNEQFF
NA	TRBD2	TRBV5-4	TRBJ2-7	TGTGCCAGCAGCTTTCTAGCGGACCCCTACGAGCAGTACTTC	CASSFLADPYEQYF
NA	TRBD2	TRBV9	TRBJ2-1	TGTGCCAGCAGCGGCGGGACTAGCGGGAGGGCCGGGCAGTTCTTC	CASSGGTSGRAGQFF
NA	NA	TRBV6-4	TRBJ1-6	TGTGCCAGCAGTGAGATAACAAATTCACCCCTCCACTTT	CASSEITNSPLHF
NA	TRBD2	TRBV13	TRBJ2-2	TGTGCCAGCAGTCCTAGCTTCGGACTAGCGGGAAGGCTGCTGTTTTTT	CASSPSFGLAGRLLFF
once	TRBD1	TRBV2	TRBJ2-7	TGTGCCAGCAGACCGGGACAGCTGTCCTACGAGCAGTACTTC	CASRPGQLSYEQYF
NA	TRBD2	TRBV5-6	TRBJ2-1	TGTGCCAGCAGCCCACCAGCGGGATCCTACAATGAGCAGTTCTTC	CASSPPAGSYNEQFF
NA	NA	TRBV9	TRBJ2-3	TGTGCCAGCAGCAGTACAAGCGACACAGATACGCAGTATTTT	CASSSTSDTDTQYF
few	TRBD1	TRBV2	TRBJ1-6	TGTGCCAGCAGTGCAAAGGCAGGGGGCATGGGTTCACCCCTCCACTTT	CASSAKAGGMGSPLHF
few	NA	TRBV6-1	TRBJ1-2	TGTGCCAGCAGTGAATGGGTTAGCGGGGCCTATGGCTACACCTTC	CASSEWVSGAYGYTF
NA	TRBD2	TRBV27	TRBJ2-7	TGTGCCAGCAGTTTAGTCGAGCGGGGGACCTACGAGCAGTACTTC	CASSLVERGTYEQYF
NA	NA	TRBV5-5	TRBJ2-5	TGTGCCAGCAGCTTAATGGGGTCAGGGTACCAAGAGACCCAGTACTTC	CASSLMGSGYQETQYF
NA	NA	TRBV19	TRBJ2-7	TGTGCCAGTAGTACGGACAGTAATCCCTACGAGCAGTACTTC	CASSTDSNPYEQYF
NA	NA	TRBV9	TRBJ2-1	TGTGCCAGCAGCTCCGGGGTCCAATCGCAGTTCTTC	CASSSGVQSQFF
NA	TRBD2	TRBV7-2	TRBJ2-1	TGTGCCAGCAGCCCCTCCTCGGGACTAGGGGCCGCTGAGCAGTTCTTC	CASSPSSGLGAAEQFF